These T cell receptor beta chains were read from a single sample in a study of cytomegalovirus exposure and HLA in healthy donors. Some clones are missing from TCRdb's copy, which holds only in-frame ones; the method was immunoSEQ multiplex PCR. The sample lists around 200,000 clones; almost 80% were seen once. Sequencing was done on a sample of PBMCs. These receptors were collected from a man younger than 35 in good health and CMV-seronegative. The CDR3 runs from the conserved cysteine through the conserved F or W. Fields, in order: clone size, D gene, V gene, J gene, CDR3 DNA, CDR3 protein. D genes are given only for firm matches. Clone size appears in some rows only: once, few, many, or a class for an expanded clone.

>.|.|TRBV6-6|TRBJ1-1
TGTGCCAGCAGTTACGCCCTAAACACTGAAGCTTTCTTT
CASSYALNTEAFF
>.|.|TRBV7-2|TRBJ1-5
TGTGCCAGCAGCTTAGCCCAAAATCAGCCCCAGCATTTT
CASSLAQNQPQHF
>.|.|TRBV29-1|TRBJ2-4
TGCAGCGTTGTGTCGACGAGCGGAGTGCTAGCCAAAAACATTCAGTACTTC
CSVVSTSGVLAKNIQYF
>.|TRBD1|TRBV30|TRBJ2-7
TGTGCCTGGAGTATTCGAGGCTTTATTGGACAGGATCCCAATTTATATCGTGAGCAGTACTTC
CAWSIRGFIGQDPNLYREQYF
>.|TRBD2|TRBV5-1|TRBJ2-2
TGCGCCAGCAGCCTAGGACTAGCGGGGGGTAGCACCGGGGAGCTGTTTTTT
CASSLGLAGGSTGELFF
>.|.|TRBV7-8|TRBJ2-5
TGTGCCAGCATCCCCCTTCGGCGCGGGCAGAAAGAGACCCAGTACTTC
CASIPLRRGQKETQYF
>.|TRBD1|TRBV19|TRBJ1-1
TGTGCCACGAGGACAGGGGGCGACTTCACTGAAGCTTTCTTT
CATRTGGDFTEAFF
>.|TRBD2|TRBV5-1|TRBJ2-3
TGCGCCAGCAGCTTGATGGCGGGAGGATCCTCTAGCACAGATACGCAGTATTTT
CASSLMAGGSSSTDTQYF
>few|TRBD1|TRBV4-3|TRBJ1-1
TGCGCCAGCAGCCAAGAGTGGGGACAGGGGGGAGAAGCTTTCTTT
CASSQEWGQGGEAFF
>.|.|TRBV4-3|TRBJ2-7
TGCGCCAGCAGCCAAGATGCGGACAGTTCCTACGAGCAGTACTTC
CASSQDADSSYEQYF
>once|TRBD2|TRBV30|TRBJ2-3
TGTGCCTGGAGTGTACTAAGGACTAGCGGGGGGGGCACAGATACGCAGTATTTT
CAWSVLRTSGGGTDTQYF
>.|.|TRBV7-9|TRBJ1-1
TGTGCCAGCAGCTTAGCCAGGGTTACCCCTGAAGCTTTCTTT
CASSLARVTPEAFF
>.|TRBD1|TRBV27|TRBJ2-5
TGTGCCAGCAGTTTATCGGTTTCAGGGGGCATAGAGACCCAGTACTTC
CASSLSVSGGIETQYF
>.|.|TRBV11-3|TRBJ1-2
TGTGCCTTCGGGTCGGGTGGCTACACCTTC
CAFGSGGYTF
>few|TRBD1|TRBV4-2|TRBJ1-1
TGTGCCAGCAGCCTCAGGGGGCATGGGACTGAAGCTTTCTTT
CASSLRGHGTEAFF
>.|TRBD1|TRBV7-8|TRBJ1-5
TGTGCCAGCAGCTTCGGGACAGGGGGTTATCAGCCCCAGCATTTT
CASSFGTGGYQPQHF
>.|TRBD1|TRBV19|TRBJ1-6
TGTGCCAGTAGTTGGACAGGGCACAATTCACCCCTCCACTTT
CASSWTGHNSPLHF
>large|TRBD2|TRBV7-9|TRBJ2-7
TGTGCCAGCAGCTTAGATATGATCCCTAGCGGCCCTTACGAGCAGTACTTC
CASSLDMIPSGPYEQYF
>once|.|TRBV4-2|TRBJ2-1
TGTGCCAGCAGCCATTCCTACGACGGGGATGAGCAGTTCTTC
CASSHSYDGDEQFF
>.|.|TRBV5-8|TRBJ2-3
TGTGCCAGCAGCTTGTTTACTTTAAAACCCACAGATACGCAGTATTTT
CASSLFTLKPTDTQYF
>.|TRBD1|TRBV7-9|TRBJ1-2
TGTGCCAGCAGATCAATACAGGGGGCTGGAGGCTACACCTTC
CASRSIQGAGGYTF
>.|.|TRBV7-3|TRBJ2-3
TGTGCCAGCACTAGCACAGATACGCAGTATTTT
CASTSTDTQYF
>.|TRBD1|TRBV30|TRBJ2-7
TGTGCCCTTTCGACAGGGGTGACCTACGAGCAGTACTTC
CALSTGVTYEQYF
>.|TRBD1|TRBV28|TRBJ2-7
TGTGCCAGCAACCCCGGGACAGTCACCTACGAGCAGTACTTC
CASNPGTVTYEQYF
>.|.|TRBV5-4|TRBJ2-2
TGTGCCACCTTGTCCGGGGGAAAGGACACCGGGGAGCTGTTTTTT
CATLSGGKDTGELFF
>once|TRBD2|TRBV7-9|TRBJ2-1
TGTTCCAGCAGCCGATCCACGGGACTAGAGGTTCATGAGCAGTTCTTC
CSSSRSTGLEVHEQFF
>few|.|TRBV5-4|TRBJ2-2
TGTGCCAGCAGCACAGAAAAGTACACCGGGGAGCTGTTTTTT
CASSTEKYTGELFF
>.|.|TRBV6-5|TRBJ2-1
TGTGCCAGCAGCCGCGACGGAGATTTTTACAATGAGCAGTTCTTC
CASSRDGDFYNEQFF
>.|.|TRBV7-3|TRBJ2-2
TGTGCCAGCAGCCCTAACGGGGAGCTGTTTTTT
CASSPNGELFF
>.|.|TRBV5-1|TRBJ1-3
TGCGCCAGCAGCTCCGTGAGCGACGCCCTCTCTGGAAACACCATATATTTT
CASSSVSDALSGNTIYF
>.|TRBD2|TRBV11-3|TRBJ2-6
TGTGCCAGCAGCCCGCTCGGCGGGGGTAGGTCTGGGGCCAACGTCCTGACTTTC
CASSPLGGGRSGANVLTF
>.|TRBD2|TRBV7-6|TRBJ2-7
TGTGCCAGCAGCTTCTATAGAGCGGGAGAGGGCCCCTACGAGCAGTACTTC
CASSFYRAGEGPYEQYF
>.|.|TRBV9|TRBJ2-2
TGTGCCAGCAGCGTAGTAAACAGTTACGCGAACACCGGGGAGCTGTTTTTT
CASSVVNSYANTGELFF
>.|.|TRBV11-2|TRBJ2-1
TGTGCCAGCAGCTTAGAACTGGTCGGGCAGTTCTTC
CASSLELVGQFF
>.|.|TRBV6-4|TRBJ2-3
TGTGCCAGCAGCCGTCTGGGCGGCACAGATACGCAGTATTTT
CASSRLGGTDTQYF
>.|TRBD1|TRBV27|TRBJ2-7
TGTGCCAGCAGTTTGGGACCTGGGACAGAGCTCCTCTACGAGCAGTACTTC
CASSLGPGTELLYEQYF
>few|.|TRBV5-6|TRBJ2-7
TGTGCCAGCAGCTTTATGGGGGCTATTAACGAGCAGTACTTC
CASSFMGAINEQYF
>.|.|TRBV4-3|TRBJ1-1
TGCGCCAGCAGCCAAGAGCCGGGACATTTGGACACTGAAGCTTTCTTT
CASSQEPGHLDTEAFF
>.|.|TRBV9|TRBJ1-1
TGTGCCAGCAGCCCAGCCCAGGGGACCGCCGCTGAAGCTTTCTTT
CASSPAQGTAAEAFF
>.|TRBD1|TRBV6-1|TRBJ2-1
TGTGCCAGCAGTGAAAGGACAGGGGGGGGTTGGCAGTTCTTC
CASSERTGGGWQFF
>once|.|TRBV2|TRBJ2-2
TGTGCCAGCGTCCCCGACGGGTCGTATGCCGGGGAGCTGTTTTTT
CASVPDGSYAGELFF
>once|TRBD1|TRBV28|TRBJ2-7
TGTGCCAGCAGCAAGCCGGGACAGGCGACCTCCTACGAGCAGTACTTC
CASSKPGQATSYEQYF
>.|.|TRBV9|TRBJ2-1
TGTGCCAGCACGCAGGGGAGCTCCTACAATGAGCAGTTCTTC
CASTQGSSYNEQFF
>.|.|TRBV6-1|TRBJ1-5
TGTGCCAGCAGCGTAGAGTCCCCTCAGCCCCAGCATTTT
CASSVESPQPQHF
>.|.|TRBV7-9|TRBJ2-5
TGTGCCAGCAGCTTAATAGGGGCTGCGGAGACCCAGTACTTC
CASSLIGAAETQYF
>.|.|TRBV9|TRBJ1-4
TGTGCCAGCAGCGTAGCCGCGGACATTACTACTAATGAAAAACTGTTTTTT
CASSVAADITTNEKLFF
>.|TRBD2|TRBV5-1|TRBJ2-3
TGCGCCAGCAGCTTCACGGGTAGCGGGGGGTTACGCGATACGCAGTATTTT
CASSFTGSGGLRDTQYF
>.|TRBD1|TRBV2|TRBJ1-1
TGTGCCAGCCTTGACAGGGTGAACACTGAAGCTTTCTTT
CASLDRVNTEAFF
>.|.|TRBV19|TRBJ2-5
TGTGCCAGTGGGGATCCGGGAAAGACAGGAAAAGAGACCCAGTACTTC
CASGDPGKTGKETQYF
>.|TRBD2|TRBV9|TRBJ2-1
TGTGCCAGCAGCGTAGTCGCGGGAGTCGAGAATGAGCAGTTCTTC
CASSVVAGVENEQFF
>once|.|TRBV11-3|TRBJ2-7
TGTGCCAGCAGCCTCCGGGGATACGAGCAGTACTTC
CASSLRGYEQYF